These T cell receptor beta chains were read from a single sample in a study of OX40 agonist ivuxolimab in advanced cancers. Sequencing was performed with immunoSEQ multiplex PCR; in TCRdb, only in-frame clones are kept and a portion is missing. The data show tens of thousands of clones, over 75% seen once. The sequencing here drew on CD4+ or CD8+ T cells sorted from blood, taken in a trial of the OX40 agonist ivuxolimab. The origin of the receptors is an adult with an advanced solid tumor such as melanoma, head and neck, liver or kidney cancer. CDR3s include the opening cysteine and the closing phenylalanine or tryptophan. A D gene is named only where the DNA matches it firmly. Where a row states a size, it is once, few, many or the class of an expanded clone; other rows omit it.

v_call,clone_size,d_call,j_call,cdr3_aa,cdr3_nt
TRBV28,NA,NA,TRBJ1-3,CASMRGIYGNTIYF,TGTGCCAGCATGAGAGGGATATATGGAAACACCATATATTTT
TRBV19,NA,NA,TRBJ1-2,CASVGYGYTF,TGTGCCAGTGTAGGCTATGGCTACACCTTC
TRBV30,NA,NA,TRBJ2-5,CAWSVPRQGRETQYF,TGTGCCTGGAGTGTACCACGCCAGGGGAGAGAGACCCAGTACTTC
TRBV6-5,NA,NA,TRBJ2-3,CASSLRGSSTDTQYF,TGTGCCAGCAGTTTGCGGGGTTCTAGCACAGATACGCAGTATTTT
TRBV19,NA,NA,TRBJ2-2,CASSGEVRLSGELFF,TGTGCCAGTAGTGGAGAGGTGAGGTTGTCCGGGGAGCTGTTTTTT
TRBV29-1,NA,TRBD1,TRBJ1-1,CSVGQGEAFF,TGCAGCGTTGGACAGGGTGAAGCTTTCTTT
TRBV4-2,once,TRBD1,TRBJ1-2,CASSQDPPGGDGYTF,TGTGCCAGCAGCCAAGATCCGCCAGGGGGCGATGGCTACACCTTC
TRBV7-9,NA,NA,TRBJ1-1,CASSFSPTIEAFF,TGTGCCAGCAGCTTTAGCCCCACTATTGAAGCTTTCTTT
TRBV9,NA,TRBD1,TRBJ1-1,CASSVDRTGLTEAFF,TGTGCCAGCAGCGTAGACCGGACAGGGCTAACTGAAGCTTTCTTT
TRBV9,NA,NA,TRBJ2-2,CASSAYTGELFF,TGTGCCAGCAGCGCTTACACCGGGGAGCTGTTTTTT
TRBV4-3,NA,NA,TRBJ2-5,CASSQGGQEETQYF,TGCGCCAGCAGCCAAGGGGGACAAGAAGAGACCCAGTACTTC
TRBV6-6,NA,NA,TRBJ1-5,CASSPLDISNQPQHF,TGTGCCAGCAGTCCCCTCGACATCAGCAATCAGCCCCAGCATTTT
TRBV5-1,NA,NA,TRBJ2-2,CASSCLDRLPGGAVF,TGCGCCAGCAGCTGCCTCGACAGGTTACCCGGGGGAGCTGTTTTT
TRBV15,NA,NA,TRBJ2-2,CATSRESKTGQNTGELFF,TGTGCCACCAGCCGAGAATCAAAGACAGGCCAGAACACCGGGGAGCTGTTTTTT
TRBV5-6,NA,NA,TRBJ2-7,CASSLAGVNEQYF,TGTGCCAGCAGCTTGGCCGGAGTGAACGAGCAGTACTTC
TRBV5-6,NA,NA,TRBJ1-2,CASSLTSSVGWLGYGYTF,TGTGCCAGCAGCTTGACCTCGTCTGTAGGGTGGCTTGGCTATGGCTACACCTTC
TRBV7-6,NA,TRBD1,TRBJ1-2,CASSLEAGGPRAYGYTF,TGTGCCAGCAGCTTAGAGGCAGGGGGCCCCAGGGCCTATGGCTACACCTTC
TRBV5-4,NA,NA,TRBJ1-1,CASRQGNTEAFF,TGTGCCAGCAGGCAGGGGAACACTGAAGCTTTCTTT
TRBV30,NA,NA,TRBJ1-2,CAWRGGGDGYTF,TGTGCCTGGAGGGGCGGGGGGGATGGCTACACCTTC
TRBV6-5,NA,NA,TRBJ1-3,CASKEAAGNTIYF,TGTGCCAGCAAGGAGGCTGCTGGAAACACCATATATTTT
TRBV7-2,NA,NA,TRBJ2-5,CASTPEGLTETQYF,TGTGCCAGCACCCCTGAGGGGCTGACTGAGACCCAGTACTTC
TRBV5-1,NA,NA,TRBJ1-2,CASSLAGTSNYGYTF,TGCGCCAGCAGCTTGGCCGGGACATCAAACTATGGCTACACCTTC
TRBV6-5,NA,TRBD1,TRBJ1-5,CASRDRDTRQPQHF,TGTGCCAGCAGGGACAGGGACACTCGCCAGCCCCAGCATTTT
TRBV19,few,TRBD1,TRBJ1-5,CASSDWTGGDQPQHF,TGTGCCAGTAGTGACTGGACAGGGGGGGATCAGCCCCAGCATTTT
TRBV9,NA,NA,TRBJ2-7,CASSVGGMSSPNF,TGTGCCAGCAGCGTAGGGGGGATGTCGTCGCCAAACTTC
TRBV10-3,NA,NA,TRBJ2-2,CAISGASEGAGELFF,TGTGCCATCAGTGGGGCCAGCGAGGGTGCCGGGGAGCTGTTTTTT
TRBV7-8,NA,TRBD2,TRBJ2-3,CASTLAGGRVTDTQYF,TGTGCCAGCACACTAGCGGGGGGGCGGGTCACAGATACGCAGTATTTT
TRBV5-4,NA,TRBD1,TRBJ1-1,CASSLGTGASSF,TGTGCCAGCAGCTTGGGGACAGGGGCCAGCTCCTTT
TRBV4-1,NA,NA,TRBJ2-1,CASRGSFTSYNEQFF,TGCGCCAGCAGGGGCTCCTTCACCTCCTACAATGAGCAGTTCTTC